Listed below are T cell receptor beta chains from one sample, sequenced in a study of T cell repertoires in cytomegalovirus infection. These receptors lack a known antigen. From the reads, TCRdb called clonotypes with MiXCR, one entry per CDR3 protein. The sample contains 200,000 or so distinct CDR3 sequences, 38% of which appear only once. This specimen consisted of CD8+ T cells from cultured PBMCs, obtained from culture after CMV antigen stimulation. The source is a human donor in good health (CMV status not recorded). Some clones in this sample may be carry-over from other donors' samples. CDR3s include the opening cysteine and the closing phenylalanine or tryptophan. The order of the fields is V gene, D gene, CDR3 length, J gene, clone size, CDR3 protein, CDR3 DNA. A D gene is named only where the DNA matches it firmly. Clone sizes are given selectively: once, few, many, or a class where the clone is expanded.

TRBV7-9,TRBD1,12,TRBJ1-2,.,CASSWDRGGYTF,TGTGCCAGCAGCTGGGACAGGGGTGGCTACACCTTC
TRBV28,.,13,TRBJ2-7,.,CASSLPLSYEQYF,TGTGCCAGCAGCCTTCCCCTCAGCTACGAGCAGTACTTC
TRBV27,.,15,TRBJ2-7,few,CASSLSPGGWHEQYF,TGTGCCAGCAGTTTATCGCCAGGGGGGTGGCACGAGCAGTACTTC
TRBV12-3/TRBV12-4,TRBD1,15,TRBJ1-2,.,CASSFADRGAYGYTF,TGTGCCAGCAGTTTCGCGGACAGGGGGGCCTATGGCTACACCTTC
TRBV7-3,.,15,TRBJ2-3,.,CASSLGGGGTDTQYF,TGTGCCAGCAGCTTAGGAGGTGGCGGCACAGATACGCAGTATTTT
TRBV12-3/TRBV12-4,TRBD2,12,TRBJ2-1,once,CASRASGSAQFF,TGTGCCAGCAGAGCTAGCGGGAGCGCGCAGTTCTTC
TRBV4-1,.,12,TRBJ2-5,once,CASSQEAETQYF,TGCGCCAGCAGCCAAGAGGCCGAGACCCAGTACTTC
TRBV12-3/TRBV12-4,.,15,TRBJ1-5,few,CASSSQGPNNQPQHF,TGTGCCAGCAGTTCTCAGGGACCCAACAATCAGCCCCAGCATTTT
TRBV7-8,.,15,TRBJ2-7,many,CASSLGRASSYEQYF,TGTGCCAGCAGCTTAGGCAGGGCCAGCTCCTACGAGCAGTACTTC
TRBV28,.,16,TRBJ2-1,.,CASSVDTRPGNTEQFF,TGTGCCAGCAGTGTCGACACCCGGCCTGGAAACACTGAGCAGTTCTTC
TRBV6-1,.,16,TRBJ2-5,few,CASSEASTTPQETQYF,TGTGCCAGCAGTGAAGCATCCACCACGCCGCAAGAGACCCAGTACTTC
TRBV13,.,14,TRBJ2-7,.,CASSGAGTSYEQYF,TGTGCCAGCAGCGGAGCAGGGACCTCCTACGAGCAGTACTTC
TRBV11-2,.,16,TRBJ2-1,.,CASSLAGTLVNNEQFF,TGTGCCAGCAGCTTAGCGGGAACCCTGGTCAACAATGAGCAGTTCTTC
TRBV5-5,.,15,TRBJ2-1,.,CASSPGLALYNEQFF,TGTGCCAGCAGTCCTGGGCTAGCACTCTACAATGAGCAGTTCTTC
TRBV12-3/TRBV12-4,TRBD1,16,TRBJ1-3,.,CASRTRDRSPGNTIYF,TGTGCCAGCAGGACAAGGGACAGGTCCCCTGGAAACACCATATATTTT
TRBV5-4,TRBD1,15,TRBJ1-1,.,CASSSTRDRGTEAFF,TGTGCCAGCAGCTCGACCCGGGACAGGGGCACTGAAGCTTTCTTT
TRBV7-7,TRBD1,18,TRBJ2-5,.,CASSATRTGEIGQETQYF,TGTGCCAGCAGCGCAACCCGGACAGGGGAGATAGGCCAAGAGACCCAGTACTTC
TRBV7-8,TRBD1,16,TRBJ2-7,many,CASSLARTGGIYEQYF,TGTGCCAGCAGCTTAGCCCGGACAGGGGGCATCTACGAGCAGTACTTC
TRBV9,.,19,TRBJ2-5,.,CASSVDFEEAAPYQETQYF,TGTGCCAGCAGCGTAGATTTCGAAGAGGCAGCCCCTTACCAAGAGACCCAGTACTTC
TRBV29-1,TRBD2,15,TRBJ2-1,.,CSVENSGRAFNEQFF,TGCAGCGTTGAAAATAGCGGGAGGGCCTTCAATGAGCAGTTCTTC
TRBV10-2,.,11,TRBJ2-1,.,CASSTGTEQFF,TGCGCCAGCAGCACAGGGACTGAGCAGTTCTTC
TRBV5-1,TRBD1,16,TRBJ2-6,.,CASSADRGHGANVLTF,TGCGCCAGCAGCGCCGACAGGGGGCATGGGGCCAACGTCCTGACTTTC
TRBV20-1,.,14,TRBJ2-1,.,CSAGSLKGGNEQFF,TGCAGTGCTGGATCCCTCAAAGGGGGCAATGAGCAGTTCTTC
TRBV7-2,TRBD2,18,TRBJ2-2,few,CASSLRLAGGLNTGELFF,TGTGCCAGCAGCTTAAGACTAGCGGGGGGGCTGAACACCGGGGAGCTGTTTTTT
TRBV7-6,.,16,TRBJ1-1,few,CASSLTKGLELTEAFF,TGTGCCAGCAGCTTAACAAAGGGCCTGGAGTTGACTGAAGCTTTCTTT
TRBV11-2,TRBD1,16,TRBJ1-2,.,CASSPIRDRSFYGYTF,TGTGCCAGCAGCCCCATCCGGGACAGATCCTTCTATGGCTACACCTTC
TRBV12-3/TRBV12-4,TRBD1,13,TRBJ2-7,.,CASSRQGPYEQYF,TGTGCCAGCAGCCGACAGGGCCCCTACGAGCAGTACTTC
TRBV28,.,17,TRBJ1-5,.,CASRFTGTKSSNQPQHF,TGTGCCAGCAGATTCACCGGGACGAAAAGTAGCAATCAGCCCCAGCATTTT
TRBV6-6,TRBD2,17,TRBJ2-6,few,CAGRGGRAHSGANVLTF,TGTGCCGGGAGGGGCGGGAGGGCCCATTCTGGGGCCAACGTCCTGACTTTC
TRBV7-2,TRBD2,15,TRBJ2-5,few,CASSLDGRSQETQYF,TGTGCCAGCAGCTTAGACGGGAGGTCCCAAGAGACCCAGTACTTC
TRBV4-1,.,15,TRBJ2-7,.,CASSQSAQVVHEKYF,TGCGCCAGCAGCCAATCAGCCCAAGTTGTCCACGAGAAGTACTTC
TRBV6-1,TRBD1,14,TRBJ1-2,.,CASSERGQFYGYTF,TGTGCCAGCAGTGAAAGGGGGCAGTTCTATGGCTACACCTTC
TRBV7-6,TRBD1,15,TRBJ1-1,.,CASSLPDRGQTEAFF,TGTGCCAGCAGCTTACCGGACAGGGGGCAAACTGAAGCTTTCTTT
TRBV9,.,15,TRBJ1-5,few,CASSPEGRNNQPQHF,TGTGCCAGCAGCCCAGAGGGTAGGAACAATCAGCCCCAGCATTTT
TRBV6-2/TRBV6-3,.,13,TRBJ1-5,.,CASRQVGLEPQHF,TGTGCCAGCAGGCAGGTGGGTCTAGAGCCCCAGCATTTT
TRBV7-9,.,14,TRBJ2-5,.,CASSWGQGQETQYF,TGTGCCAGCAGCTGGGGACAAGGTCAAGAGACCCAGTACTTC
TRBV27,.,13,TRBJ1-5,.,CASSLDKGGPQHF,TGTGCCAGCAGTTTGGATAAGGGGGGCCCCCAGCATTTT
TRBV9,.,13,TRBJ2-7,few,CASSRNGPYEQYF,TGTGCCAGCAGCCGTAATGGCCCCTACGAGCAGTACTTC
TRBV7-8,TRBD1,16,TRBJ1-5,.,CASSAQGAYSNQPQHF,TGTGCCAGCAGCGCACAGGGGGCCTATAGCAATCAGCCCCAGCATTTT
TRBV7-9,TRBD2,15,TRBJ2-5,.,CASESIRLAGETQYF,TGTGCCAGCGAGTCTATCAGACTAGCGGGAGAGACCCAGTACTTC
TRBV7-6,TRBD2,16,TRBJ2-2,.,CASNPDSGANTGELFF,TGTGCCAGCAATCCTGATAGCGGGGCTAACACCGGGGAGCTGTTTTTT
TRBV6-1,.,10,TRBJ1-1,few,CASAETEAFF,TGTGCCAGCGCGGAAACTGAAGCTTTCTTT
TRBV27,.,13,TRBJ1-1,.,CASSFRGGTEAFF,TGTGCCAGCAGTTTCAGGGGAGGTACTGAAGCTTTCTTT
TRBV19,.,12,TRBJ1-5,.,CASSMEGQPQHF,TGTGCCAGTAGTATGGAGGGGCAGCCCCAGCATTTT
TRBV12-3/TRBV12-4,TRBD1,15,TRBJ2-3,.,CASRGDSPSTDTQYF,TGTGCCAGCAGAGGGGACAGCCCTAGCACAGATACGCAGTATTTT
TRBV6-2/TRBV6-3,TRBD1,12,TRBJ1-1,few,CASSVYRGEAFF,TGTGCCAGCAGTGTATACAGGGGTGAAGCTTTCTTT